Below are 2 T cell receptor beta chains sequenced from a single sample in a study of blood T cell repertoires in COVID-19. The method was immunoSEQ multiplex PCR; TCRdb's version includes in-frame clones alone and lacks a portion of them. The sample lists approximately 440,000 clones, less than 95% seen once, with 0.55% to 0.75% in the top ten. The sequencing sample was made of PBMCs or T cells enriched from blood (not recorded which). Receptors originate from a man aged 18 to 30 who had recovered from COVID-19.

This clone was seen once. The rearrangement uses TRBV10-3 and TRBJ1-1, with a possible D match to TRBD1 (6 bases). V shed 0 bases and J shed 5 bases, with 13 bases lying between them. Looked up from germline, CDR1 is ENHRY and CDR2 is SYGVKD. The CDR3 is 15 amino acids. CDR3 sequence (DNA): TGTGCCATCAGTGAGTCCTTAGGGAGGGGGACTGAAGCTTTCTTT. Its protein product is CAISESLGRGTEAFF.

This CDR3 is CASSLPRLWGDTQYF. The CDR3 DNA reads as TGTGCCAGCAGCTTACCCCGGCTATGGGGCGATACGCAGTATTTT. The rearrangement joins TRBV7-2 to TRBJ2-3, with a weak D call TRBD1 (5 bases). The V end was cut by 2 bases, the J end by 6 bases, with 15 bases between. This CDR3 contains 15 residues. CDR1 is SGHTA and CDR2 is FQGNSA in the germline V gene. Drawing the rest from reference TRBV7-2 and TRBJ2-3, the complete variable domain is GAGVSQSPSNKVTEKGKDVELRCDPISGHTALYWYRQSLGQGLEFLIYFQGNSAPDKSGLPSDRFSAERTGGSVSTLTIQRTQQEDSAVYLCASSLPRLWGDTQYFGPGTRLTVL.